The following is a T cell receptor beta chain sequence with its context. Terminally differentiated effector memory CD45RA+ cells were excluded by CCR7 positive selection of CD45RO-negative cells. The study drew its donors from healthy HIV-negative adults without recent acute infections or vaccinations. Execution of the assay was at deep level. Clones were sequenced by immunoSEQ multiplex PCR, and TCRdb holds only the in-frame ones, with some missing. The top ten hold more than 0.95% of the sample, which has more than 2 million clones, about 95% seen once. This sample was included in a study of shared clonotypes between healthy human individuals. This sequence originates from a man in his late teens or twenties in good health. Sequenced sample: naive CD8+ T cells sorted from blood.

The CDR3 region has the DNA TGCAGCGCCGAGGGGGGGAACTCCTACAATGAGCAGTTCTTC. As protein: CSAEGGNSYNEQFF. This chain uses TRBV29-1 with TRBJ2-1; D perhaps matches TRBD2 (7 bases). Per the germline V gene, CDR1 is SQVTM and CDR2 is ANQGSEA. There are 14 residues in the CDR3. V lost 7 bases and J lost 0, with 13 bases in between.